This note documents a single T cell receptor beta chain sequence. There is no known antigen for this receptor. Per-nucleotide qualities are absent, and no much larger clonotype sits a single base away. The sample's time point label is to be understood as: baseline before first vaccination. Vaccinee samples came from UK trials COV001 and COV002, including a single-blind randomized controlled phase 2/3 trial of AZD1222 (ChAdOx1 nCoV-19) in healthy adults. Trial participant PBMC samples were collected at day 0 and day 28 after the second dose for TCRbeta chain sequencing. This sample was taken from a study of T cell responses to AZD1222 COVID-19 vaccine (dated by TCRdb to about 2021). In terms of the full investigation: AZD1222 recipients whose second dose came at about 4 weeks and those whose second dose came at about 12 weeks were combined into one group, since spike-specific TCR depth and breadth did not differ between the two schedules. A total of just over 230 trial participants underwent TCR sequencing, of whom nearly 210 received two doses of AZD1222 and approximately 25 received two doses of the MenACWY control vaccine. Trial participants were enrolled by age into 18-55, 56-69 and 70-plus year subgroups, with roughly 160, 29 and 62 TCR-sequenced participants respectively.

The CDR3 regions of human TCRbeta chains were subjected to immunosequencing. In the paper's pipeline: TCRs in the repertoires were matched against a reference library of SARS-CoV-2-specific TCRs that had been generated with the MIRA antigen-specificity platform. Breadth was defined as the fraction of unique TCRs that were SARS-CoV-2-associated. Depth was defined as the fraction of total T cells that were SARS-CoV-2-associated. Using the MIRA data, each spike-specific TCR was mapped to the spike region that the TCR reacts to and placed in a CD4 or CD8 class. Log10-transformed breadth and depth values were compared by one-way ANOVA with Sidak's multiple comparisons tests. TCRdb obtained this table from immuneACCESS and retained in-frame rearrangements with V and J assigned. These tables miss some clones; where compared with another copy, unresolved V genes account for less than half of the shortfall, and the remainder is unexplained. V and J calls and clone size are copied from that table; D and trimming were computed from the DNA. In all, the sample holds 90,000 to 120,000 clones, and about 92% of those were seen once. The ten most abundant clones make up roughly 1.3% of the sample.

The CDR3 runs 15 residues from the cysteine to the phenylalanine. Of the read, only the CDR3 DNA is kept; its 45 bases are in frame from base 1. V is reduced by 0 bases and J by 0 bases, leaving a spacing of 5 bases between them. The CDR1 and CDR2 encoded by the germline V gene (reference sequence) are SEHNR and FQNEAQ. General conclusions and limits of the study: Reportedly, almost half of the unique spike-specific TCRs recognized epitopes lying outside the regions that are mutated in the B.1.351 and B.1.1.7 variants. Conclusions about previously exposed vaccinees are limited because only a handful of AZD1222 recipients were SARS-CoV-2 seropositive at baseline. After two AZD1222 doses, both the breadth and the depth of spike-specific TCRs were significantly higher than at day 0 and than in MenACWY recipients. CD4 TCRs associated with the vaccine covered the entire spike protein, and the dominant responses were in regions 160-218 and 743-854. The 56-69-year group was small, and its depth increase did not reach significance, likely because of low power. No day 14 peak-response samples were available, so repertoires were characterized only after the peak T cell response. Participants were mostly white British, with more females than males. The authors suggested clonal diversity may have been underestimated.

The sequencing here drew on peripheral blood, taken on day 0 of AZD1222 vaccination. The receptor chain draws on TRBV7-9 and TRBJ1-4; no confident D gene assignment can be made. This clonotype originated in an adult in good health. The DNA reads as follows: TGTGCCAGCAGCTTAGCGGTTCCAACTAATGAAAAACTGTTTTTT. Its protein is CASSLAVPTNEKLFF.